This is a list of T cell receptor beta chains from one sample in a study of cytomegalovirus exposure and HLA in healthy donors. TCRdb keeps only in-frame clones here, not all; method: immunoSEQ multiplex PCR. The table shows about 200,000 clones, with 86% occurring only once. The sequenced material came from PBMCs. The receptor source for this set is a woman aged 25 to 39 in good health and CMV-seronegative. Each CDR3 is given with its conserved first and last residue. The order of the fields is D gene, V gene, J gene, clone size, CDR3 DNA, CDR3 protein. D genes are given only for firm matches. Size values are once, few and many counts, or a class for expanded clones, and some rows have none.

D: -
V: TRBV21-1
J: TRBJ2-7
size: -
DNA: TGTGCCAGCAGCAGTAGGCCCAGGTTGTACGAGCAGTACTTC
CDR3: CASSSRPRLYEQYF

D: -
V: TRBV2
J: TRBJ2-1
size: -
DNA: TGTGCCAGCAGGCGATCTTACAATGAGCAGTTCTTC
CDR3: CASRRSYNEQFF

D: TRBD2
V: TRBV5-1
J: TRBJ2-1
size: -
DNA: TGCGCCAGCAGCTTAGCCCTAGCGGGAGATAGCAATGAGCAGTTCTTC
CDR3: CASSLALAGDSNEQFF

D: -
V: TRBV10-1
J: TRBJ1-2
size: -
DNA: TGCGCCAGCAGTGAAATAATGGGCACAGTAGGCTACACCTTC
CDR3: CASSEIMGTVGYTF

D: -
V: TRBV19
J: TRBJ1-1
size: -
DNA: TGTGCCAGCTATGCCGGGACACGGGGTAGCACTGAAGCTTTCTTT
CDR3: CASYAGTRGSTEAFF

D: -
V: TRBV19
J: TRBJ1-5
size: -
DNA: TGTGCCAGTACCAGGGTCCACAATCAGCCCCAGCATTTT
CDR3: CASTRVHNQPQHF

D: -
V: TRBV11-2
J: TRBJ2-1
size: once
DNA: TGTGCCAGCAGCCATCGGACTGCCTACAATGAGCAGTTCTTC
CDR3: CASSHRTAYNEQFF

D: TRBD2
V: TRBV5-4
J: TRBJ2-3
size: -
DNA: TGTGCCAGCAGCTTGGGCGGGAGTACCTCGACAGATACGCAGTATTTT
CDR3: CASSLGGSTSTDTQYF

D: TRBD1
V: TRBV7-9
J: TRBJ2-2
size: -
DNA: TGTGCCAGCAGCTTAAGTTTACACCGGGACAGGAACACCGGGGAGCTGTTTTTT
CDR3: CASSLSLHRDRNTGELFF

D: -
V: TRBV7-9
J: TRBJ1-1
size: -
DNA: TGTGCCAGCAGCGTAACCCCGGTTAGGGGGAACACTGAAGCTTTCTTT
CDR3: CASSVTPVRGNTEAFF

D: TRBD2
V: TRBV5-5
J: TRBJ2-5
size: -
DNA: TGTGCCAGCAGCTTGGGACTAGCGGGGACCCTCCAGGAGACCCAGTACTTC
CDR3: CASSLGLAGTLQETQYF

D: TRBD2
V: TRBV29-1
J: TRBJ2-5
size: -
DNA: TGCAGCGTCTCGGGGGGGGTAGGGGAGACCCAGTACTTC
CDR3: CSVSGGVGETQYF

D: TRBD2
V: TRBV29-1
J: TRBJ2-3
size: once
DNA: TGCAGCGTCATGGGACGGGGGGGGCCAGATACGCAGTATTTT
CDR3: CSVMGRGGPDTQYF

D: TRBD1
V: TRBV5-1
J: TRBJ1-2
size: -
DNA: TGCGCCAGCACCACGACCGGGACAGGGGCTGAAGGCTACACCTTC
CDR3: CASTTTGTGAEGYTF

D: -
V: TRBV21-1
J: TRBJ2-7
size: few
DNA: TGTGCCAGCAGCCTACCCCGCCTCCCGACTAGCGGGGGATACTACGAGCAGTACTTC
CDR3: CASSLPRLPTSGGYYEQYF

D: TRBD2
V: TRBV19
J: TRBJ2-1
size: -
DNA: TGTGCCAGTAGTAGGGGACTAGCGGGAAGATACAATGAGCAGTTCTTC
CDR3: CASSRGLAGRYNEQFF

D: -
V: TRBV7-9
J: TRBJ2-3
size: -
DNA: TGTGCCAGCAGCCCCCCGGGGGGCGCAGATACGCAGTATTTT
CDR3: CASSPPGGADTQYF

D: TRBD2
V: TRBV19
J: TRBJ2-1
size: -
DNA: TGTGCCAGTAGTACGCGGGGACTAGCGGGCGGTGAGCAGTTCTTC
CDR3: CASSTRGLAGGEQFF

D: TRBD2
V: TRBV4-1
J: TRBJ2-3
size: few
DNA: TGCGCCAGCAGCCAAGTAGGCGCTAGCGGGGGGGCGGAGTATTTT
CDR3: CASSQVGASGGAEYF

D: TRBD2
V: TRBV27
J: TRBJ2-1
size: -
DNA: TGTGCCAGCAGTTTAGCGGGAGAGCGCGGTGAGCAGTTCTTC
CDR3: CASSLAGERGEQFF

D: TRBD1
V: TRBV28
J: TRBJ2-3
size: -
DNA: TGTGCCAGCAGGTACAGGGGGCTGAACACAGATACGCAGTATTTT
CDR3: CASRYRGLNTDTQYF

D: -
V: TRBV5-1
J: TRBJ1-1
size: -
DNA: TGCGCCAGCAGCCGGGGGTTTGACTCCGGACTGATGAACACTGAAGCTTTCTTT
CDR3: CASSRGFDSGLMNTEAFF

D: -
V: TRBV15
J: TRBJ2-2
size: -
DNA: TGTGCCACCAGCAGAGAATTGGGCAGTGGTACCGGGGAGCTGTTTTTT
CDR3: CATSRELGSGTGELFF

D: TRBD1
V: TRBV30
J: TRBJ2-7
size: -
DNA: TGTGCCTGGAGTATCGGACAGGGGTATGAGCAGTACTTC
CDR3: CAWSIGQGYEQYF

D: -
V: TRBV28
J: TRBJ2-5
size: -
DNA: TGTGCCAGCAGTTTTAGGCAGGGAATGGAGACCCAGTACTTC
CDR3: CASSFRQGMETQYF

D: -
V: TRBV5-6
J: TRBJ1-2
size: -
DNA: TGTGCCAGCAGCCCCGGGGACTATGGCTACACCTTC
CDR3: CASSPGDYGYTF

D: -
V: TRBV19
J: TRBJ1-5
size: -
DNA: TGTGCCAGTAGTATAGGAAGAGGGGGATGGAGCAATCAGCCCCAGCATTTT
CDR3: CASSIGRGGWSNQPQHF

D: TRBD1
V: TRBV11-2
J: TRBJ2-3
size: -
DNA: TGTGCCAGCAGCCCGGACAGGAGAGATACGCAGTATTTT
CDR3: CASSPDRRDTQYF

D: -
V: TRBV7-2
J: TRBJ1-1
size: once
DNA: TGTGCCAGCAGCTTAGCGAGAGGAGGCACTGAAGCTTTCTTT
CDR3: CASSLARGGTEAFF